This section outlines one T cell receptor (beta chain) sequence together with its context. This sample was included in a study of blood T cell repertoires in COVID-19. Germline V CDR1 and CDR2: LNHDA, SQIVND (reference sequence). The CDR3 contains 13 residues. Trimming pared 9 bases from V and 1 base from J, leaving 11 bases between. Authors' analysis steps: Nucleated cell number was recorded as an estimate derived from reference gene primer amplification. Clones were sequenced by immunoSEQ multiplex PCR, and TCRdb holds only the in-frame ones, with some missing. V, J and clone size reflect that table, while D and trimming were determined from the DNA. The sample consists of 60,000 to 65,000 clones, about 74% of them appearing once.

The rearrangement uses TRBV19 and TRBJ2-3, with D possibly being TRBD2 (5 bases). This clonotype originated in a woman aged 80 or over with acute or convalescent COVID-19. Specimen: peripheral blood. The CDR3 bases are TGTGCCAGCCGGACTTTGGGCACAGATACGCAGTATTTT. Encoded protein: CASRTLGTDTQYF.